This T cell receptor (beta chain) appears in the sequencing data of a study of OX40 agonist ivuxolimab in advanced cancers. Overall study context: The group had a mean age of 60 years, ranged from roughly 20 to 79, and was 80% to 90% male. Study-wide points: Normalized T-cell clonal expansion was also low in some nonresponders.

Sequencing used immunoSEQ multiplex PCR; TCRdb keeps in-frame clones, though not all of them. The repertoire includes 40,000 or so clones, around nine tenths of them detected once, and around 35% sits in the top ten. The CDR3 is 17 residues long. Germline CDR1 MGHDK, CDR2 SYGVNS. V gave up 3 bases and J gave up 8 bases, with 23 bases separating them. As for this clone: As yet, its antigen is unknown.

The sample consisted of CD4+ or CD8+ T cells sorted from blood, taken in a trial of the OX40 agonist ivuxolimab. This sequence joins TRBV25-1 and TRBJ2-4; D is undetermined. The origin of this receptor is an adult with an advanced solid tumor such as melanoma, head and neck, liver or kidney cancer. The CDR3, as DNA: TGTGCCAGCAGTGACACCCTAGTCGCCAGCGACTCGGACATTCAGTACTTC. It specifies CASSDTLVASDSDIQYF. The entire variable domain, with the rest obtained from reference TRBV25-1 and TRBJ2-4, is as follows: EADIYQTPRYLVIGTGKKITLECSQTMGHDKMYWYQQDPGMELHLIHYSYGVNSTEKGDLSSESTVSRIRTEHFPLTLESARPSHTSQYLCASSDTLVASDSDIQYFGAGTRLSVL.